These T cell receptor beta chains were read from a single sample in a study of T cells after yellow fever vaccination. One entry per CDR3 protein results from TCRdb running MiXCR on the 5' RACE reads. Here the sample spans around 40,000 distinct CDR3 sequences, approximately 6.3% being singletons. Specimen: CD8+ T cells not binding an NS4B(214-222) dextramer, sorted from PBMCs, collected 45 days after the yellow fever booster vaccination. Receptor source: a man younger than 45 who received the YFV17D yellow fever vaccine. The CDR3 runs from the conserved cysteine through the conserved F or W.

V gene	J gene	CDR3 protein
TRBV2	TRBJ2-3	CASSDSSGRWRVSDTQYF
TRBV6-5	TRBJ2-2	CASTTVTGELFF
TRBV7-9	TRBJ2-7	CASSLGRGHSNYEQYF
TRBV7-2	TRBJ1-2	CASSPTPYNYGYTF
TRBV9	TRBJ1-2	CASSDPGVGYTF
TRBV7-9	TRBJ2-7	CASSLSPRVYEQYF
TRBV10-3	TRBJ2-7	CAISPYSGMNPYEQYF
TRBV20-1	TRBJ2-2	CSADRLAGTTGELFF
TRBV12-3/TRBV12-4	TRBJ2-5	CASSFDETQYF
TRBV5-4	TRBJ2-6	CASSLFVWGSGGANVLTF
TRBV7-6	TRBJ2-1	CASSPEGLYNEQFF
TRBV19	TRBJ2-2	CASTIAGGRRELFF
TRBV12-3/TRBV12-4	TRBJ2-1	CASSWEGAANNEQFF
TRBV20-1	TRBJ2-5	CSARFRHQETQYF
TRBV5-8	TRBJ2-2	CASSLAGGGPNTGELFF
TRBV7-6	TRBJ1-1	CASSLEGEMNTEAFF
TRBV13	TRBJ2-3	CASSSPDGSTDTQYF
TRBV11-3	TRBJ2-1	CASSLVVDLSSSYNEQFF
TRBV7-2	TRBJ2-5	CASSLQPPETQYF
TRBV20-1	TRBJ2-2	CSARDQRRELGGELFF
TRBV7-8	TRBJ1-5	CASSLGYQPQHF
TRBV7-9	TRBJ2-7	CASSLVGTIYEQYF
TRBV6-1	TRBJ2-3	CASSETGVSTDTQYF
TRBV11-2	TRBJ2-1	CASSLRDSYNEQFF
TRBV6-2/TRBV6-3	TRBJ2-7	CASSYGVFGELAGGPYYEQYF
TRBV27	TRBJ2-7	CASSFGGSGEQYF
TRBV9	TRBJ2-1	CASSASLAGGYNEQFF
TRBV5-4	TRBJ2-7	CASRKSGHNEQYF
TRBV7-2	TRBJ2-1	CASSFSGTGYNEQFF
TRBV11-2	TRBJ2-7	CASSLVSTDYEQYF
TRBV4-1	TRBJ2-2	CASSLGSSDTGELFF
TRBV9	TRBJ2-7	CASSVGLAGIEQYF
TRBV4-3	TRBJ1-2	CASSQVTGGNYGYTF
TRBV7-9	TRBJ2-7	CASSLSGSTSYEQYF
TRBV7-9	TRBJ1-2	CASSSDREFGGYTF
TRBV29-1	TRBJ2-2	CSVGEENTGELFF
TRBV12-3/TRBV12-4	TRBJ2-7	CASSFPGLVYPEQYF
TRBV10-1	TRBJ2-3	CASSEVAGLPDTQYF
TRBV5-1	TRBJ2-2	CASSFTSGNTGELFF
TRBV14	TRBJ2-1	CASSPQGAGYNEQFF
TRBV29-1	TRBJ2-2	CSVGPRGFTGELFF
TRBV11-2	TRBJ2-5	CASSPFGIPQETQYF
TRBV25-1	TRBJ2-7	CASSESGEPYEQYF
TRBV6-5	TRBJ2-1	CASSTPGTDLPSYNEQFF
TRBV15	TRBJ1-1	CATSRDRVVGTEAFF
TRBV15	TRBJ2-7	CATSTFVGWDRYEQYF